This T cell receptor beta chain comes out of a study of Graves' ophthalmopathy and Graves' hyperthyroidism. The study amplified TCR beta CDR3 regions using RNA transcripts. Following a first-round RT-PCR that used HTBI primers, a second-round multiplex PCR was carried out. TCRdb re-called the multiplex PCR reads with MiXCR, one entry per CDR3 protein. The sample contains around 1.1 million distinct CDR3 sequences, around a third of which appear only once. This clonotype occurred a few times. This CDR3 spans 13 amino acids. V lost 10 bases to trimming and J lost 3 bases, with 15 bases between them. Germline V gene sequence: CDR1 ENHRY, CDR2 SYGVKD.

The TCR comes from an adult man with Graves' hyperthyroidism. The chain carries TRBV10-3 and TRBJ1-1; possibly TRBD1 for D (6 bases). Material for sequencing was peripheral blood or thyroid tissue (not recorded which). The CDR3 reads CATDRRVYTEAFF. For the CDR3, the DNA is TGTGCCACCGACAGGAGAGTATACACTGAAGCTTTCTTT.